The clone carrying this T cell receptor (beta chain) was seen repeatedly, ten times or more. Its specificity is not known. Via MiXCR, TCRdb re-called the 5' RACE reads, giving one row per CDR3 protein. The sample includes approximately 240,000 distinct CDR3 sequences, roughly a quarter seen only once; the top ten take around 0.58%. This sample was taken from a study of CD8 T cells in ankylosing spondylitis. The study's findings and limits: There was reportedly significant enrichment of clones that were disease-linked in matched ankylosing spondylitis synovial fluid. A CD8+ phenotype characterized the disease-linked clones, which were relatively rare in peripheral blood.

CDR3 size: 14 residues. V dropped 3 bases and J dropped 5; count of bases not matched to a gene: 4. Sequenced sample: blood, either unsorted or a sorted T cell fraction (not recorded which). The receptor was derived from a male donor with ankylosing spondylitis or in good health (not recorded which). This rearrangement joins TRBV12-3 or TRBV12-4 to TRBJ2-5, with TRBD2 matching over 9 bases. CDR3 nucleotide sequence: TGTGCCAGCAGTTTGCGGGGGGGCGTGGAGACCCAGTACTTC. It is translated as CASSLRGGVETQYF.